This T cell receptor (beta chain) derives from a study of technical replicates of blood from several donors. CDR3 length: 13 residues. Trimming at V came to 6 bases and at J to 7 bases, leaving 6 bases not matched to a gene. Per the germline V gene, CDR1 is MGHDK and CDR2 is SYGVNS. TCRdb's copy holds only in-frame clones and misses some; the assay was immunoSEQ multiplex PCR. Found here are approximately 74,000 clones, 75% to 90% of them singletons; the top ten hold 3.5% to 5%. Sequenced: PBMCs. V is TRBV25-1 and J is TRBJ2-5; TRBD2 matches 9 bases. This clonotype was obtained from a human donor in good health. Some clones in this sample may be carry-over from other donors' samples. CDR3 in amino acids: CASSLAGVGTQYF. DNA of the CDR3: TGTGCCAGCAGCTTAGCGGGAGTGGGGACCCAGTACTTC.